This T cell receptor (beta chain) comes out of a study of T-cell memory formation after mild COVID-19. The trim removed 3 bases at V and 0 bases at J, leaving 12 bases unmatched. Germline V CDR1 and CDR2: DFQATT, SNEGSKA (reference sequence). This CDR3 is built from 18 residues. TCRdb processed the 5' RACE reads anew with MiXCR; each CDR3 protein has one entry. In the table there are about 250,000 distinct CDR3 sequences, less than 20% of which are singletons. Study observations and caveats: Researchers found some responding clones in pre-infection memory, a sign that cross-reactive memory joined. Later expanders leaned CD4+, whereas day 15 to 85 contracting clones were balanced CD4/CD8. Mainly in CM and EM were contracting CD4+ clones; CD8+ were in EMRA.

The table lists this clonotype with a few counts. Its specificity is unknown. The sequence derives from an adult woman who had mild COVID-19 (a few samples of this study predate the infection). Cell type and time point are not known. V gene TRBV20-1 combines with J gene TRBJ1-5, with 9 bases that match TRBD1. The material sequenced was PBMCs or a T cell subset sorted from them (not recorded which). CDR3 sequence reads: CSARLDRGGTYSNQPQHF. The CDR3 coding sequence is TGCAGTGCTAGGCTTGACAGGGGGGGAACCTATAGCAATCAGCCCCAGCATTTT.